What follows describes a single T cell receptor (beta chain). TCRdb's table, derived via immunoSEQ multiplex PCR, lists solely in-frame clones and lacks some. The table includes roughly 300,000 clones, 86% detected once. The entry originates in a study of blood T cell repertoires in COVID-19. V trimming: 4 bases; J trimming: 10 bases; junction bases outside the gene matches: 6. In germline, CDR1 is MDHEN, CDR2 SYDVKM. This CDR3 contains 13 residues. The chain joins TRBV28 to TRBJ1-4; 7 bases align to TRBD1. The sequenced material came from PBMCs or T cells enriched from blood (not recorded which). This receptor was identified in a woman between 35 and 50 years old with acute COVID-19. The CDR3 protein is CASSSGQSAKLFF. CDR3 nucleotide sequence: TGTGCCAGCAGTTCGGGACAGTCAGCAAAACTGTTTTTT.